This TCR beta chain was recovered during a study of Ad26.COV2.S vaccination and SARS-CoV-2 variants. Turning to the study itself: The COV1001 Ad26.COV2.S trial arm included the donor. Ad26.COV2.S shots went into the muscle once or twice, 56 days apart.

This clone was detected once. Treatment specified: 15 to 20 received Ad26.COV2.S at low or high dose, single or two shots; 5 received placebo; per-sample allocation not given. Sample collection was performed on day 63 after the first vaccine or placebo injection. Recruitment in Boston yielded a donor of adult age, 18-55 years. Produced via immunoSEQ multiplex PCR; TCRdb's table is partial and in-frame only. Of about 350,000 clones detected, about 88% appear once; the ten largest clones hold roughly 6%. Germline assignment: CDR1 MDHEN and CDR2 SYDVKM. This CDR3 region has 19 residues. Trimming stripped 3 bases from V and 0 bases from J, with 21 bases between.

The sample here was peripheral blood, taken in a trial of Ad26.COV2.S vaccine versus placebo. The clonotype was recovered from a person between 18 and 65 years old who received the Ad26.COV2.S COVID-19 vaccine or a placebo. The chain recombines TRBV28 with TRBJ2-1; D is possibly TRBD2 (6 bases). The CDR3 DNA reads as TGTGCCAGCAGTTTCACGAGGGAGGCAACGAAAAGCTCCTACAATGAGCAGTTCTTC. Encoded protein: CASSFTREATKSSYNEQFF. The whole variable domain, filled in from reference TRBV28 and TRBJ2-1, reads DVKVTQSSRYLVKRTGEKVFLECVQDMDHENMFWYRQDPGLGLRLIYFSYDVKMKEKGDIPEGYSVSREKKERFSLILESASTNQTSMYLCASSFTREATKSSYNEQFFGPGTRLTVL.